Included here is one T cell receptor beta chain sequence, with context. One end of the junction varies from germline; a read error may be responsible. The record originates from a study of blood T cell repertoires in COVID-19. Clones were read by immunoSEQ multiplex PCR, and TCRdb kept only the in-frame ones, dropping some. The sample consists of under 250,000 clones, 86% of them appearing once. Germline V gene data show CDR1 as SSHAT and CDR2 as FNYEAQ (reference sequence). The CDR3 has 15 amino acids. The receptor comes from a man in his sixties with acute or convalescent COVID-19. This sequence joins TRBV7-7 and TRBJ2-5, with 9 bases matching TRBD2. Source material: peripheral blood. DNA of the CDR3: TGTGCTAGCAGCTTGGGTAGCGGGAGTGGGGAGACCCAGTACTTC. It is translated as CASSLGSGSGETQYF.